The TCR beta chain under discussion was sequenced for a study of cytomegalovirus exposure and HLA in healthy donors. Study-level findings and limits: V- and J-gene trimming of TCR beta was linked (in a later analysis) to a missense DCLRE1C variant.

Deletions cut 4 bases from V and 4 bases from J, with 4 bases between. Germline V gives CDR1 MGHRA, CDR2 YSYEKL. The CDR3 is 11 residues long. Turning to this clone: Its antigen is still unknown.

PCR employed 60 Vbeta and 13 Jbeta primers. Measured with immunoSEQ multiplex PCR; TCRdb has only the in-frame clones, and not every one. The table has tens of thousands of clones, 75% to 80% seen once; the top ten hold roughly 8%. Sequencing input: PBMCs. The rearrangement joins TRBV4-1 to TRBJ1-2; D unresolved. This TCR was recovered from a man between 18 and 29 years old in good health and CMV-seropositive. CDR3 nucleotide sequence: TGCGCCAGCAGCCCGGGCTATGGCTACACCTTC. This sequence encodes CASSPGYGYTF.